Listed below are T cell receptor beta chains from one sample, sequenced in a study of shared clonotypes between healthy human individuals. Clones were sequenced by immunoSEQ multiplex PCR, and TCRdb holds only the in-frame ones, with some missing. This sample has 1.5 million to 1.9 million clones, with roughly 98% found just once. The sample was naive CD4+ T cells sorted from blood. These receptors all come from a man aged 25 to 40 in good health. The CDR3 runs from the conserved cysteine through the conserved F or W. Clone size is shown for a subset of rows, as once, few, many or a class of expanded clone.

J	size	V	CDR3
TRBJ2-5	NA	TRBV27	CASSLSTTGLETQYF
TRBJ1-4	NA	TRBV27	CASSSRTGGNEKLFF
TRBJ2-1	NA	TRBV27	CASSLWGGSSYNEQFF
TRBJ2-3	NA	TRBV5-1	CASSFPTGGTDTQYF
TRBJ2-2	NA	TRBV7-9	CASSTLSGNGYNTGELFF
TRBJ2-1	NA	TRBV4-3	CASSHFGLAGGLCSYNEQFF
TRBJ1-2	NA	TRBV19	CASSVVGGMGNYGYTF
TRBJ1-1	NA	TRBV6-1	CASYRGPHEAFF
TRBJ1-2	NA	TRBV5-5	CASSFAGGGNYGYTF
TRBJ2-5	NA	TRBV29-1	CSVDQGWEETQYF
TRBJ1-1	NA	TRBV19	CATVGRGADTEAFF
TRBJ2-7	NA	TRBV7-9	CASSLTSPEQYF
TRBJ2-5	NA	TRBV28	CASSLARVETQYF
TRBJ1-2	NA	TRBV6-6	CASTTREGHGYTF
TRBJ1-5	NA	TRBV30	CAWSVGAGRQPQHF
TRBJ2-7	NA	TRBV6-6	CASNLGSPRYEQYF
TRBJ2-1	NA	TRBV15	CATSRGTSGGSEFF
TRBJ2-7	NA	TRBV6-5	CASSYSGVTTYEQYF
TRBJ2-1	NA	TRBV13	CASSRIAGGEQFF
TRBJ1-4	NA	TRBV7-9	CASSFPAALSEKLFF
TRBJ2-6	once	TRBV7-3	CASSAQGSGANVLTF
TRBJ2-1	once	TRBV18	CASSSGRGYEQFF
TRBJ2-5	NA	TRBV9	CASSVGGLAGRQETQYF
TRBJ2-1	NA	TRBV6-6	CASSLGPPAYNEQFF
TRBJ2-3	once	TRBV11-2	CASSFSAGGTDTQYF
TRBJ2-3	NA	TRBV18	CASSPGRTDTQYF
TRBJ1-2	NA	TRBV5-1	CASSLQGRDLYGYTF
TRBJ2-1	NA	TRBV10-1	CASSEFGQDRNEQFF
TRBJ2-5	NA	TRBV5-1	CASSLVGSADQETQYF
TRBJ2-5	once	TRBV5-5	CASSLEGAGETQYF
TRBJ2-7	once	TRBV7-9	CASGTGQREPYEQYF
TRBJ2-5	NA	TRBV5-4	CASSPGSQETQYF
TRBJ2-3	NA	TRBV7-7	CASSLGTSTDTQYF
TRBJ2-7	NA	TRBV18	CASSPGNSYEQYF
TRBJ2-1	NA	TRBV5-1	CASSLRLAVLYNEQFF
TRBJ2-1	NA	TRBV28	CASSRGRLNNEQFF